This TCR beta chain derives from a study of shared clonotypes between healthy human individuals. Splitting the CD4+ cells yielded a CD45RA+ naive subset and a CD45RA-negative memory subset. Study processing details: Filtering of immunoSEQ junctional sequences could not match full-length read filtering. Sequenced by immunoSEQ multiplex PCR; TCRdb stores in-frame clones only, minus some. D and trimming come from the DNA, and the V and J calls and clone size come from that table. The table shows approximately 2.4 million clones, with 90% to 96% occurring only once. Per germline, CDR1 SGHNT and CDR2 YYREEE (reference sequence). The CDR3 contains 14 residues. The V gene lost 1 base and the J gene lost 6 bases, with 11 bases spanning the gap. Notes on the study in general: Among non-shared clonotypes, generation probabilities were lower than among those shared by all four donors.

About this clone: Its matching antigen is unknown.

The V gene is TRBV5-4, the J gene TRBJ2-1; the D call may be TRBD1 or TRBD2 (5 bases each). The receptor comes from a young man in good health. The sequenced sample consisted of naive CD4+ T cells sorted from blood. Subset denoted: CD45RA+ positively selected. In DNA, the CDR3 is TGTGCCAGCAGCTTGTCCGGGACCACCAATGAGCAGTTCTTC. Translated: CASSLSGTTNEQFF.